Listed here is a single T cell receptor (beta chain). Its antigen is currently unknown. This sample was included in a study of Tregs in tolerant kidney transplant recipients. Trimming at V came to 2 bases and at J to 2 bases, leaving 5 bases not matched to a gene. Germline values: CDR1 KGHSH, CDR2 LQKENI. The CDR3 length is 16 residues. Study-wide findings and caveats: No direct test of biological reproducibility was done here. Few patients were studied, so findings need validation in larger groups. Tregs expanded with activated donor B cells seemed most donor-specific.

Unstimulated Tregs (CD4+CD25+CD127-) and CD4+CD25- non-Tregs were sorted from PBMCs. Method: immunoSEQ multiplex PCR; TCRdb's copy keeps in-frame clones and lacks some. The sample includes under 300,000 clones, 84% of them seen just once. This chain uses TRBV18 with TRBJ1-1, with 10 bases identical to TRBD1. The TCR comes from a human donor in good health. The sequencing sample was made of CD4+ T cells from blood. CDR3 sequence: CASSPGDRGINTEAFF. In nucleotides, the CDR3 is TGTGCCAGCTCACCAGGGGACAGGGGCATCAACACTGAAGCTTTCTTT.